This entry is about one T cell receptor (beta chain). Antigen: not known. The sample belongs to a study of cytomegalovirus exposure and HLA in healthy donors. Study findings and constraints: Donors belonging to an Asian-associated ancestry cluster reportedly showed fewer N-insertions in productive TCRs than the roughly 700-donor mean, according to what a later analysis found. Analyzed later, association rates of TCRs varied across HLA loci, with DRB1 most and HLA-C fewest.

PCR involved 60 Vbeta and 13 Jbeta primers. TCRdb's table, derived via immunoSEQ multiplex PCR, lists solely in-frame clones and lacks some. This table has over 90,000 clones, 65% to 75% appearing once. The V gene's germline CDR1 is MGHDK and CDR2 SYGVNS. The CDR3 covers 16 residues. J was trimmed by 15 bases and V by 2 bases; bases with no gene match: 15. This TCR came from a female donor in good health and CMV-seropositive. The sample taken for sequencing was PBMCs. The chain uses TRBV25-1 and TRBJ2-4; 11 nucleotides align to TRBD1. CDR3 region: CASSEGQGAKAKPGYF. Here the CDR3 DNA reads TGTGCCAGCAGTGAAGGACAGGGGGCGAAGGCCAAACCAGGGTACTTC.